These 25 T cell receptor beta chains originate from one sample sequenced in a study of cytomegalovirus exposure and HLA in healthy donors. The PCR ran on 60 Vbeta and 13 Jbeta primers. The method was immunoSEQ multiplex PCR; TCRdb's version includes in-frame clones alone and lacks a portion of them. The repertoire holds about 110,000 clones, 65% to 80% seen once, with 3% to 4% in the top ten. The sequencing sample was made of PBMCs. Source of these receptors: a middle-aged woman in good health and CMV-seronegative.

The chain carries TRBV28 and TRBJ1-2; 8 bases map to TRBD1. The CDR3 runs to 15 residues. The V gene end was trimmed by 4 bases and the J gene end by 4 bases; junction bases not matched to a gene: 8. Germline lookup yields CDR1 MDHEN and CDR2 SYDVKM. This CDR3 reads CASSSPGTGSYGYTF. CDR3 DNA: TGTGCCAGCAGTTCCCCCGGGACAGGTAGCTATGGCTACACCTTC.

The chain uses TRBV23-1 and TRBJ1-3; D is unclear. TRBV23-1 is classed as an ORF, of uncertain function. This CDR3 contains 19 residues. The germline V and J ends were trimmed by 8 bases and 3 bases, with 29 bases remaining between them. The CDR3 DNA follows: TGCGCCAGCCCAGTCATGAGCGCGGTGCCTTTTTCGGGTGGAAACACCATATATTTT. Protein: CASPVMSAVPFSGGNTIYF.

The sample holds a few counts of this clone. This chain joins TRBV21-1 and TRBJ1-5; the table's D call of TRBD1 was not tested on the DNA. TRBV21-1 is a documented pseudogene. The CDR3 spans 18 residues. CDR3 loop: CASHVRDRAVCSNQPQHF. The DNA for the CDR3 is TGTGCCAGCCACGTACGGGACAGGGCGGTATGTAGCAATCAGCCCCAGCATTTT.

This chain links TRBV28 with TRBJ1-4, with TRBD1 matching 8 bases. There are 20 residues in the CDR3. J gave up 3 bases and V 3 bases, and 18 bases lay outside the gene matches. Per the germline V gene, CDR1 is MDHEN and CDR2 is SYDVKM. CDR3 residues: CASSFPRDRKTGYPNEKLFF. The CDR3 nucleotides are TGTGCCAGCAGTTTCCCCCGGGACAGGAAAACCGGTTATCCTAATGAAAAACTGTTTTTT.

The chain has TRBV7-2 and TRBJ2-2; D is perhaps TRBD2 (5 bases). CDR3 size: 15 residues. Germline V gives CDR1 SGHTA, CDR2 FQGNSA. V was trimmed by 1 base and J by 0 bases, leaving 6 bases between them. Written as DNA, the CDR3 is TGTGCCAGCAGCTTAGTCGGGACGAACACCGGGGAGCTGTTTTTT. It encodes CASSLVGTNTGELFF.

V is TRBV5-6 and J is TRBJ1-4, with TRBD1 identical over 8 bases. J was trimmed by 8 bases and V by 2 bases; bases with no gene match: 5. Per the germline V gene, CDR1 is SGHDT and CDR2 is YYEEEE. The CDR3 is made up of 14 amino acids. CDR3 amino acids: CASSFQGAGEKLFF. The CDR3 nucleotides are TGTGCCAGCAGCTTCCAGGGGGCGGGAGAAAAACTGTTTTTT.

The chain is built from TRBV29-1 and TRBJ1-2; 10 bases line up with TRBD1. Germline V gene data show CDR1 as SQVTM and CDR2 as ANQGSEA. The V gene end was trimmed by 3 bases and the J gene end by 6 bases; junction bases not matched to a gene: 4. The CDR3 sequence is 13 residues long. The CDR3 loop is CSVERTGGHGYTF. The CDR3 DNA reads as TGCAGCGTTGAGAGGACAGGGGGTCATGGCTACACCTTC.

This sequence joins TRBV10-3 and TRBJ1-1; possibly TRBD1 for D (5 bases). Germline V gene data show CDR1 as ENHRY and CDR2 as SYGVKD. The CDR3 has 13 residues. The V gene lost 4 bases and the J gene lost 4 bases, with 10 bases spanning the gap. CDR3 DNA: TGTGCCATCAGTGTCGGCCAGGGCACTGAAGCTTTCTTT. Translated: CAISVGQGTEAFF.

DNA for the CDR3: TGTGCCAGCAGTTCTCGCACAGCGGACTCCTACAATGAGCAGTTCTTC. This codes for CASSSRTADSYNEQFF. The chain has TRBV27 and TRBJ2-1; TRBD2 might be the D (5 bases). CDR3 length equals 16 residues. Germline V gives CDR1 MNHEY, CDR2 SMNVEV (reference sequence). V lost 4 bases, J lost 0 bases, and 13 bases lay in between.

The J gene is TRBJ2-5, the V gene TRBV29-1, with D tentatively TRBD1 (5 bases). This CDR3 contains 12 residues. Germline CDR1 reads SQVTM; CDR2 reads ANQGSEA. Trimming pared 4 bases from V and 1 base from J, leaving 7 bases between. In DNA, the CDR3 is TGCAGCGTTGCTGGGGCCCAAGAGACCCAGTACTTC. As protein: CSVAGAQETQYF.

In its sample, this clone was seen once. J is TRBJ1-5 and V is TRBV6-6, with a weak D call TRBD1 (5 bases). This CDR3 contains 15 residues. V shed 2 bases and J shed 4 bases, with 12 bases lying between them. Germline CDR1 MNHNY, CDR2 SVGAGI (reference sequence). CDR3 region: CASSYARDWNQPQHF. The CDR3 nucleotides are TGTGCCAGCAGTTACGCCCGGGACTGGAATCAGCCCCAGCATTTT.

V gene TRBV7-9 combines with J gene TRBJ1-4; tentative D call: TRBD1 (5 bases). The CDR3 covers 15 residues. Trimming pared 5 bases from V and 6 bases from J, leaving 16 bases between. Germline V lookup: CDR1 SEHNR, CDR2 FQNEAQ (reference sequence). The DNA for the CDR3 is TGTGCCAGCAGCCGATGGGAGGGACGGGATGAAAAACTGTTTTTT. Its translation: CASSRWEGRDEKLFF.

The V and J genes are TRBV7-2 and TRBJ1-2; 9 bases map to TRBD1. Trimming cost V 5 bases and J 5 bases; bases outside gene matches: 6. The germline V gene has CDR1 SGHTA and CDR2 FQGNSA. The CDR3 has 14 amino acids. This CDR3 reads CASSPEGQGYGYTF. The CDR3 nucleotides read TGTGCCAGCAGCCCAGAGGGACAGGGATATGGCTACACCTTC.

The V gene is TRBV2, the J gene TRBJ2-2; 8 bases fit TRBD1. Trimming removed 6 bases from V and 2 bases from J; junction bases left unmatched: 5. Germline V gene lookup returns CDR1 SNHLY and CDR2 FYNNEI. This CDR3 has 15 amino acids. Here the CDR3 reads CASRAGTGNTGELFF. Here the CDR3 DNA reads TGTGCCAGCAGGGCCGGGACAGGTAACACCGGGGAGCTGTTTTTT.

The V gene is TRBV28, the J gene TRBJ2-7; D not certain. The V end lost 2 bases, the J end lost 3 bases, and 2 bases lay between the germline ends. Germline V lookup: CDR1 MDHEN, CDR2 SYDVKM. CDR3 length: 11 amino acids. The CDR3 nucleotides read TGTGCCAGCAGTTTACGCTACGAGCAGTACTTC. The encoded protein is CASSLRYEQYF.

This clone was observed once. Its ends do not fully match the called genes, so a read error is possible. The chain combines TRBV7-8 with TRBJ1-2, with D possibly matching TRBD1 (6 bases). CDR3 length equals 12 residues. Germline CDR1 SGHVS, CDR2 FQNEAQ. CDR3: CASSRTDDGYIF. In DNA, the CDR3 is TGTGCCAGCAGCCGGACAGATGATGGCTACATCTTC.

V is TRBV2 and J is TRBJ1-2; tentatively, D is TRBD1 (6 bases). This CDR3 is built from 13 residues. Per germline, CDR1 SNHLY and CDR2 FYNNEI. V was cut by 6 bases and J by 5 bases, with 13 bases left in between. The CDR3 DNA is TGTGCCAGCAGGCAGGACAGCCTTTATGGCTACACCTTC. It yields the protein CASRQDSLYGYTF.

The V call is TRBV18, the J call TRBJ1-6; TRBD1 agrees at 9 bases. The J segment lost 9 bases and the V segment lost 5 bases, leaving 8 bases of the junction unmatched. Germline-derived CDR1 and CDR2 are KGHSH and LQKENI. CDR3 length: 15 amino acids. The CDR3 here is CASSEGQGVGSPLHF. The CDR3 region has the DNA TGTGCCAGCTCAGAGGGACAGGGTGTGGGTTCACCCCTCCACTTT.

The CDR3 region has the DNA TGTGCCAGCAGACCCCCTGGACTAGCGGCGACCGGGGAGCTGTTTTTT. Amino acids: CASRPPGLAATGELFF. This chain uses TRBV27 with TRBJ2-2; 10 bases are a match to TRBD2. CDR3 size: 16 residues. Trimming removed 6 bases from V and 5 bases from J; junction bases left unmatched: 9. Germline V lookup: CDR1 MNHEY, CDR2 SMNVEV (reference sequence).

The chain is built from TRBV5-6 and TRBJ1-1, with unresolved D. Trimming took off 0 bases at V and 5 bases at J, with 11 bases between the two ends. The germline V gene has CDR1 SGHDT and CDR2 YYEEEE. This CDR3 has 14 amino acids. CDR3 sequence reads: CASSLAVGRTEAFF. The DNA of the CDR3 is TGTGCCAGCAGCTTGGCCGTGGGGAGGACTGAAGCTTTCTTT.

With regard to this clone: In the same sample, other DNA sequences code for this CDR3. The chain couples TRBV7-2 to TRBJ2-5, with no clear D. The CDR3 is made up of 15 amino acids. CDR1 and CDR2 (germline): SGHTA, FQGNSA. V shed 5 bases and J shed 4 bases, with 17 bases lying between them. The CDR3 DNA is TGTGCCAGCAGCCCCGTGGTAGGAGAAGGAGAGACCCAGTACTTC. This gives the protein CASSPVVGEGETQYF.

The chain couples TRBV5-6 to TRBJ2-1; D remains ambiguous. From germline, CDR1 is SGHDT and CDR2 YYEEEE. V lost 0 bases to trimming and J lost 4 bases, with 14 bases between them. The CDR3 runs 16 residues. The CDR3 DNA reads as TGTGCCAGCAGCTTGGGGGCGACCTCGTCGTACAATGAGCAGTTCTTC. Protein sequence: CASSLGATSSYNEQFF.

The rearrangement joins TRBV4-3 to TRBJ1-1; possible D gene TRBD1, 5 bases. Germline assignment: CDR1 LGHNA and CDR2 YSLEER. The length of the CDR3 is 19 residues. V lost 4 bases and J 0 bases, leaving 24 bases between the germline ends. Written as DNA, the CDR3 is TGCGCCAGCAGCCCGAGTGGGGCCACCAGGGAGGTCTTGAACACTGAAGCTTTCTTT. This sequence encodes CASSPSGATREVLNTEAFF.

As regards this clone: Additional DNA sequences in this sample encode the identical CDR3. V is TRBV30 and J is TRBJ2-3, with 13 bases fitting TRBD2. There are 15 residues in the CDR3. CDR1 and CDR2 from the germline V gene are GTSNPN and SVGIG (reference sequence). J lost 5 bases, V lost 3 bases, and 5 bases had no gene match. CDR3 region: CAWSATSGRGDTQYF. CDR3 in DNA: TGTGCCTGGAGCGCCACTAGCGGGAGGGGAGATACGCAGTATTTT.

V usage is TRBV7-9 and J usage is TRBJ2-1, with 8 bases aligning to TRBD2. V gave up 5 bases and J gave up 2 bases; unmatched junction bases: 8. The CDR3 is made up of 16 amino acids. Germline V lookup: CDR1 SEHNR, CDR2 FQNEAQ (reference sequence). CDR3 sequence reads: CASSRSSGPTYNEQFF. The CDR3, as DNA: TGTGCCAGCAGCCGGTCTAGCGGGCCCACCTACAATGAGCAGTTCTTC. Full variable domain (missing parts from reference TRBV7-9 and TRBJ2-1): DTGVSQNPRHKITKRGQNVTFRCDPISEHNRLYWYRQTLGQGPEFLTYFQNEAQLEKSRLLSDRFSAERPKGSFSTLEIQRTEQGDSAMYLCASSRSSGPTYNEQFFGPGTRLTVL.